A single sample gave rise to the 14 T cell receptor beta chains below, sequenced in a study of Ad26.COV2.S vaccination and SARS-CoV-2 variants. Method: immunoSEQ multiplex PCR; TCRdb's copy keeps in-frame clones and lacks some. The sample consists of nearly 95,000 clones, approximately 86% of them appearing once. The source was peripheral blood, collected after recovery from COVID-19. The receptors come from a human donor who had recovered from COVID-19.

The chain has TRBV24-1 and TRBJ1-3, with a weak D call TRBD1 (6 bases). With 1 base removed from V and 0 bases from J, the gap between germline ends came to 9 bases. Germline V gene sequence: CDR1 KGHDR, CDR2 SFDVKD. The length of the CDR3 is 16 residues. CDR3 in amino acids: CATSDFPRGSGNTIYF. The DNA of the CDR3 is TGTGCCACCAGTGATTTCCCCAGGGGCTCTGGAAACACCATATATTTT.

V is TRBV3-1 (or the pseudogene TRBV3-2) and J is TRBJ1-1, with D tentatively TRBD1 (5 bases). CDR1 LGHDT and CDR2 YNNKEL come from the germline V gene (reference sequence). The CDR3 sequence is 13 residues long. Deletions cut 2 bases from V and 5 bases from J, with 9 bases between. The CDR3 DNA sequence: TGTGCCAGCAGCCAATTGAGACAGACTGAAGCTTTCTTT. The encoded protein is CASSQLRQTEAFF.

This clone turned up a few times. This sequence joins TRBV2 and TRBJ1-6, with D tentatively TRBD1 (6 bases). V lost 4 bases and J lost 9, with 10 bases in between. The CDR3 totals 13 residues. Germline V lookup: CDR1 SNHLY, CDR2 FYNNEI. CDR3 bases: TGTGCCAGCAGTGCGGGGGCAGGTTCACCCCTCCACTTT. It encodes CASSAGAGSPLHF.

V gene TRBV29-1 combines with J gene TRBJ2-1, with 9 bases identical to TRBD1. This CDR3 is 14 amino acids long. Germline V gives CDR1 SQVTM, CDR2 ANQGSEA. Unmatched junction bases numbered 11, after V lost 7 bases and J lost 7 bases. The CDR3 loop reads CSGGPIGQGNEQFF. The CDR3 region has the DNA TGCAGCGGGGGCCCAATTGGACAGGGGAATGAGCAGTTCTTC.

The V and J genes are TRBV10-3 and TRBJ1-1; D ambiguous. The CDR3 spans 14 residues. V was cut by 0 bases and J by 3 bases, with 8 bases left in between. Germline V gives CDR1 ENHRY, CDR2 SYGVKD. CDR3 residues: CAISESKGDTEAFF. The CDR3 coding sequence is TGTGCCATCAGTGAGTCAAAAGGAGACACTGAAGCTTTCTTT.

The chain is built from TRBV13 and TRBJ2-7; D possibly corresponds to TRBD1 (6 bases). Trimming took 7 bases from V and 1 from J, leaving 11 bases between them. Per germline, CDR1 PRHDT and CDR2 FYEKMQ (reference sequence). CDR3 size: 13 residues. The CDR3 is CASNAGQSYEQYF. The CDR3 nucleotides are TGTGCCAGCAACGCAGGACAGTCCTACGAGCAGTACTTC.

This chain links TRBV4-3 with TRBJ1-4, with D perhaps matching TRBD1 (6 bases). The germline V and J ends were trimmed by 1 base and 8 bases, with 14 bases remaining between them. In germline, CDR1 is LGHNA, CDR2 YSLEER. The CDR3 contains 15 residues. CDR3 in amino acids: CASSQGGGQFEKLFF. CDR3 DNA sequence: TGCGCCAGCAGCCAAGGCGGGGGGCAGTTCGAAAAACTGTTTTTT.

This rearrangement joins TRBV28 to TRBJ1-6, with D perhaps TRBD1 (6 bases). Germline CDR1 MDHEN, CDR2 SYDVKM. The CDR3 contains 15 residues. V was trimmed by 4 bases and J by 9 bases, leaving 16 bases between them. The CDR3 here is CASSYSSGVGSPLHF. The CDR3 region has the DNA TGTGCCAGCAGTTATAGTTCAGGGGTAGGTTCACCCCTCCACTTT.

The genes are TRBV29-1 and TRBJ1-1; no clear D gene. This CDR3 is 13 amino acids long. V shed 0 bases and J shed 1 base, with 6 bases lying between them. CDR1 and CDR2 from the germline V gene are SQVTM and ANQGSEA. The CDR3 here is CSVEEERNTEAFF. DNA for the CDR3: TGCAGCGTTGAAGAGGAGAGGAACACTGAAGCTTTCTTT. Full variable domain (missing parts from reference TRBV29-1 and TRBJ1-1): SAVISQKPSRDICQRGTSLTIQCQVDSQVTMMFWYRQQPGQSLTLIATANQGSEATYESGFVIDKFPISRPNLTFSTLTVSNMSPEDSSIYLCSVEEERNTEAFFGQGTRLTVV.

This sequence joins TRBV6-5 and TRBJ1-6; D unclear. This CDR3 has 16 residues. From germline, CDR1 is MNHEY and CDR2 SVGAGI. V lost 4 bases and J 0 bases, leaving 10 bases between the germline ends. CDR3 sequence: CASSSDPHSYNSPLHF. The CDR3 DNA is TGTGCCAGCAGTTCTGACCCGCACTCCTATAATTCACCCCTCCACTTT.

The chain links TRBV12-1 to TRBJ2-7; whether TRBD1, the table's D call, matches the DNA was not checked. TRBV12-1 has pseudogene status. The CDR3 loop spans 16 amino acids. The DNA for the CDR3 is TGTGCCAGCAGGGGTTGGCAATTCGGACAGTCCTACGAGCAGTACTTC. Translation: CASRGWQFGQSYEQYF.

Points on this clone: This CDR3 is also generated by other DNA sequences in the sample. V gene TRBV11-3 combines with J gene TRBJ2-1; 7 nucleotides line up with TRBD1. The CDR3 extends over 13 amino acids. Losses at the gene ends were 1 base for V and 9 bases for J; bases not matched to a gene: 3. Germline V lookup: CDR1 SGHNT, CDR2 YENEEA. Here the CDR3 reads CASSLGQGSEQFF. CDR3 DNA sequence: TGTGCCAGCAGCTTAGGACAGGGTAGTGAGCAGTTCTTC.

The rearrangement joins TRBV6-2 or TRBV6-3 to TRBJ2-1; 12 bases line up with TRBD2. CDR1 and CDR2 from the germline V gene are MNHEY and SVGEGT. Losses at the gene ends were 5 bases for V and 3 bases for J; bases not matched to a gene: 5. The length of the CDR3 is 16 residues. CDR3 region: CASSDPGLAGYNEQFF. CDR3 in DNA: TGTGCCAGCAGTGACCCGGGACTAGCGGGCTACAATGAGCAGTTCTTC.

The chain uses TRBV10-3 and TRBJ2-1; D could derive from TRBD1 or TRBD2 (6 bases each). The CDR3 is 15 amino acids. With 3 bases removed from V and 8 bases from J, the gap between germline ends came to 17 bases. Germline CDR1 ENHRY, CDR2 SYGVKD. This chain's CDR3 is CAISEHGGVMYEQFF. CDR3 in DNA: TGTGCCATCAGTGAACACGGGGGCGTTATGTATGAGCAGTTCTTC.